This TCR beta chain was documented in a study of T cells in narcolepsy. Study overall: Enrolled donors included narcolepsy type 1 or type 2 patients and healthy controls.

Libraries were prepared by immunoSEQ multiplex PCR; TCRdb keeps only in-frame clonotypes and omits some of them. The sample has fewer than 30,000 clones, approximately 85% seen once. Notes on this clone: Its antigen is as yet unknown.

V gave up 4 bases and J gave up 4 bases; unmatched junction bases: 11. The CDR3 loop spans 16 amino acids. Per the germline V gene, CDR1 is SGHTS and CDR2 is YDEGEE. Study-wide results and caveats: Blood of same and different patients, but not healthy controls, reportedly held recurring autoreactive clonotypes. Autoreactive HCRT-specific and TRIB2-specific clonotypes were marked in same-patient CSF-versus-blood CD4+ comparisons. Some memory CD4+ repertoires had no autoreactive clone sequences.

V is TRBV5-8 and J is TRBJ2-5; 9 bases fit TRBD1. Material for sequencing was CD45RA- memory CD4+ T cells from PBMCs. The receptor comes from a human donor with narcolepsy. CDR3 region: CASSPIAPGQGETQYF. The DNA for the CDR3 is TGTGCCAGCAGCCCCATCGCACCGGGACAGGGAGAGACCCAGTACTTC.